The next 2 T cell receptor beta chains were all read from a single sample in a study of shared clonotypes between healthy human individuals. Produced via immunoSEQ multiplex PCR; TCRdb's table is partial and in-frame only. The table has about 1.5 million clones, around 98% seen once. The sample consisted of naive CD4+ T cells sorted from blood. Subset denoted: CD45RA+ positively selected. The receptors here all came from a man aged 25 to 45 in good health.

The chain links TRBV25-1 to TRBJ1-5; D gene uncertain. From germline, CDR1 is MGHDK and CDR2 SYGVNS. The germline V and J ends were trimmed by 6 bases and 3 bases, with 12 bases remaining between them. The CDR3 is 14 amino acids. CDR3 sequence reads: CASSASGHNQPQHF. The CDR3 nucleotides read TGTGCCAGCAGCGCTTCGGGCCACAATCAGCCCCAGCATTTT.

This clone came up a few times. The chain is built from TRBV29-1 and TRBJ1-2; 12 bases fit TRBD1. J lost 4 bases, V lost 6 bases, and 0 bases had no gene match. Germline V gene lookup returns CDR1 SQVTM and CDR2 ANQGSEA. There are 12 residues in the CDR3. CDR3 loop: CSVGQGAYGYTF. DNA of the CDR3: TGCAGCGTGGGACAGGGGGCCTATGGCTACACCTTC.